The 9 T cell receptor beta chains in this list originate from one sample, sequenced in a study of T cells in Graves' hyperthyroidism and ophthalmopathy. Researchers amplified the TCR beta CDR3 regions from RNA transcripts. Initially, a first-round RT-PCR of the TCR CDR3 employed the HTBI primer set. From the multiplex PCR reads, TCRdb called clonotypes with MiXCR, one entry per CDR3 protein. Of around 300,000 distinct CDR3 sequences in the sample, 10% to 15% were seen once. The material sequenced was blood. The receptor set was obtained from a woman younger than 45 with Graves' hyperthyroidism that later progressed to Graves' ophthalmopathy.

This clonotype has more than one count but fewer than ten. The chain is built from TRBV27 and TRBJ1-4; D possibly corresponds to TRBD1 (6 bases). In germline, CDR1 is MNHEY, CDR2 SMNVEV (reference sequence). Trimming took off 4 bases at V and 12 bases at J, with 18 bases between the two ends. CDR3 size: 14 residues. The CDR3 DNA reads as TGTGCCAGCAGTTCGCTCGCCGCAGGGGAACAACTGTTTTTT. Translated, it gives CASSSLAAGEQLFF. Drawing the rest from reference TRBV27 and TRBJ1-4, the complete variable domain is EAQVTQNPRYLITVTGKKLTVTCSQNMNHEYMSWYRQDPGLGLRQIYYSMNVEVTDKGDVPEGYKVSRKEKRNFPLILESPSPNQTSLYFCASSSLAAGEQLFFGSGTQLSVL.

This clonotype was seen repeatedly, ten times or more. The CDR3 spells CASSFSVAGANEQFF. CDR3 bases: TGTGCCAGCAGTTTTTCGGTAGCGGGAGCTAATGAGCAGTTCTTC. The chain combines TRBV12-3 or TRBV12-4 with TRBJ2-1; 9 positions match TRBD2. V was pared by 3 bases and J by 7 bases, with 7 bases of the junction left unmatched. The CDR3 totals 15 residues.

The chain carries TRBV11-2 and TRBJ2-2; TRBD2 matches at 11 bases. This CDR3 spans 19 amino acids. Trimming cost V 1 base and J 1 base; bases outside gene matches: 8. Germline V gene data show CDR1 as SGHAT and CDR2 as FQNNGV. The CDR3 loop is CASSLVFGLAGGNTGELFF. The CDR3 DNA sequence: TGTGCCAGCAGCTTAGTTTTCGGCCTAGCGGGAGGGAACACCGGGGAGCTGTTTTTT. The full variable domain, its missing parts supplied by reference TRBV11-2 and TRBJ2-2, is EAGVAQSPRYKIIEKRQSVAFWCNPISGHATLYWYQQILGQGPKLLIQFQNNGVVDDSQLPKDRFSAERLKGVDSTLKIQPAKLEDSAVYLCASSLVFGLAGGNTGELFFGEGSRLTVL.

This clonotype has ten or more counts. This chain joins TRBV19 and TRBJ1-1; TRBD1 matches 7 bases. Losses at the gene ends were 3 bases for V and 1 base for J; bases not matched to a gene: 17. The CDR3 is 19 amino acids. Germline values: CDR1 LNHDA, CDR2 SQIVND (reference sequence). CDR3 in amino acids: CASSMRRDLFRGWNTEAFF. The CDR3, as DNA: TGTGCCAGTAGTATGAGGAGGGATCTCTTCAGGGGGTGGAACACTGAAGCTTTCTTT. The variable domain in full, completed from reference TRBV19 and TRBJ1-1, reads DGGITQSPKYLFRKEGQNVTLSCEQNLNHDAMYWYRQDPGQGLRLIYYSQIVNDFQKGDIAEGYSVSREKKESFPLTVTSAQKNPTAFYLCASSMRRDLFRGWNTEAFFGQGTRLTVV.

This clonotype was seen a handful of times. One base away lies a much larger clone, so this may be a sequencing read error. The V and J genes are TRBV18 and TRBJ1-6; D possibly corresponds to TRBD1 (6 bases). CDR3 length: 15 amino acids. CDR1 and CDR2 (germline): KGHSH, LQKENI. V lost 3 bases, J lost 11 bases, and 17 bases lay in between. The CDR3 DNA follows: TGTGCCAGCTCACCGGCCGGTCAGGGGAATCCACCCCTCCACTTT. It yields the protein CASSPAGQGNPPLHF.

This clonotype showed up just a few times. This chain uses TRBV6-2 or TRBV6-3 with TRBJ2-7; possibly TRBD1 for D (5 bases). Deletions cut 8 bases from V and 2 bases from J, with 13 bases between. This CDR3 has 13 residues. The V gene's germline CDR1 is MNHEY and CDR2 SVGEGT. CDR3 nucleotides: TGTGCCAGCCAAGGGGATCAGACCTACGAGCAGTACTTC. Translating it yields CASQGDQTYEQYF.

This clonotype occurred many times. This chain uses TRBV7-9 with TRBJ1-5, with D possibly TRBD1 on 6 matching bases. V was clipped by 5 bases and J by 1 base, with 9 bases between them. CDR3 length: 14 residues. Germline CDR1 SEHNR, CDR2 FQNEAQ (reference sequence). Here the CDR3 reads CASSLTGSNQPQHF. The CDR3 DNA follows: TGTGCCAGCAGCCTTACAGGGAGCAATCAGCCCCAGCATTTT.

This clonotype has just a few counts. V gene TRBV30 combines with J gene TRBJ2-1, with TRBD2 as a possible D gene (6 bases). The CDR3 runs to 13 residues. V was pared by 2 bases and J by 16 bases, with 21 bases between. CDR1 is GTSNPN and CDR2 is SVGIG in the germline V gene (reference sequence). CDR3 sequence reads: CAWSSSDYWPQFF. The DNA for the CDR3 is TGTGCCTGGAGTTCCTCGGACTATTGGCCGCAATTCTTC.

This clonotype was detected only a few times. V gene TRBV19 combines with J gene TRBJ1-5; 7 nucleotides align to TRBD1. The CDR3 is 14 amino acids. Trimming removed 4 bases from V and 5 bases from J; junction bases left unmatched: 5. Per the germline V gene, CDR1 is LNHDA and CDR2 is SQIVND (reference sequence). CDR3 residues: CASSRGGADQPQHF. The CDR3 DNA reads TGTGCCAGTAGTAGAGGGGGCGCGGATCAGCCCCAGCATTTT.